This T cell receptor (beta chain) was recovered during a study of blood T cell repertoires in COVID-19. For the study at large: Sites in the United States, Italy and Spain provided acute and convalescent COVID-19 samples.

Some clones are missing from TCRdb's copy, which holds only in-frame ones; the method was immunoSEQ multiplex PCR. In the table there are some 74,000 clones, roughly 91% of which are singletons. Germline values: CDR1 SGHTA, CDR2 FQGNSA. The length of the CDR3 is 16 residues. V lost 4 bases, J lost 1 base, and 16 bases lay in between. The sample taken for sequencing was peripheral blood. This sequence originates from a man between 50 and 59 years old with active COVID-19. The J gene is TRBJ1-1, the V gene TRBV7-2, with D possibly matching TRBD1 (6 bases). CDR3: CASSSRAGAGNTEAFF. The CDR3 bases are TGTGCCAGCAGCTCCCGAGCGGGGGCGGGGAACACTGAAGCTTTCTTT.